These 24 T cell receptor beta chains were all obtained from the same sample, sequenced in a study of blood T cell repertoires in COVID-19. Repertoires were generated with immunoSEQ multiplex PCR, while TCRdb's copy carries only in-frame clones and drops some. The repertoire holds some 250,000 clones, about 88% seen once, with about 5.2% in the top ten. The specimen was peripheral blood. The receptors here all came from a woman aged 60 to 75 with COVID-19, enrolled during active disease.

This rearrangement joins TRBV7-2 to TRBJ1-4; D is ambiguous. The germline V and J ends were trimmed by 5 bases and 10 bases, with 14 bases remaining between them. The CDR3 spans 13 residues. Germline-derived CDR1 and CDR2 are SGHTA and FQGNSA. CDR3 nucleotides: TGTGCCAGCAGCCCGCCCGGAGTGGGAAAACTGTTTTTT. As protein: CASSPPGVGKLFF.

The CDR3 sequence is CASSQREGASGSNVREQYF. The CDR3 coding sequence is TGTGCCAGCAGCCAACGGGAGGGGGCTAGCGGGAGTAACGTGCGGGAGCAGTACTTC. V usage is TRBV3-1 (or the pseudogene TRBV3-2) and J usage is TRBJ2-7; 10 bases match TRBD2. V lost 2 bases, J lost 7 bases, and 20 bases stayed unmatched. Germline CDR1 LGHDT, CDR2 YNNKEL (reference sequence). The CDR3 is made up of 19 amino acids.

The chain uses TRBV5-4 and TRBJ1-1; TRBD1 might be the D (5 bases). The germline V gene encodes CDR1 SGHNT and CDR2 YYREEE (reference sequence). The V and J ends lost 1 base and 0 bases respectively, with 10 bases between them. CDR3 length: 15 amino acids. The CDR3, as DNA: TGTGCCAGCAGCTTGCCGAGGACATTGAACACTGAAGCTTTCTTT. This sequence encodes CASSLPRTLNTEAFF.

Written as DNA, the CDR3 is TGTGCCAGCCTGACCCTGACTAGCGGGAGGGCCTACCTCAATGAGCAGTTCTTC. It translates to CASLTLTSGRAYLNEQFF. The chain couples TRBV28 to TRBJ2-1; 14 nucleotides match TRBD2. The CDR3 spans 18 residues. Germline V lookup: CDR1 MDHEN, CDR2 SYDVKM. Trimming took 8 bases from V and 6 from J; bases not matched to a gene: 15.

This clone turned up a few times. The chain couples TRBV11-2 to TRBJ1-2, with TRBD1 as a possible D gene (6 bases). V lost 1 base and J lost 6, with 9 bases in between. Germline CDR1 reads SGHAT; CDR2 reads FQNNGV. The CDR3 runs 13 residues. CDR3 in DNA: TGTGCCAGCAGCTTAGGGCAGGGGAATGGCTACACCTTC. It translates to CASSLGQGNGYTF. The full variable domain, completed using reference TRBV11-2 and TRBJ1-2, is EAGVAQSPRYKIIEKRQSVAFWCNPISGHATLYWYQQILGQGPKLLIQFQNNGVVDDSQLPKDRFSAERLKGVDSTLKIQPAKLEDSAVYLCASSLGQGNGYTFGSGTRLTVV.

The chain carries TRBV5-1 and TRBJ2-1, with 12 nucleotides matching TRBD2. The germline CDR1 and CDR2 sequences are SGHRS and YFSETQ. With V trimmed by 0 bases and J by 6 bases, 4 bases remained unmatched. CDR3 length: 16 residues. CDR3: CASSLAASGRANEQFF. CDR3 in DNA: TGCGCCAGCAGCTTGGCCGCTAGCGGGAGGGCCAATGAGCAGTTCTTC.

The rearrangement uses TRBV9 and TRBJ1-4; no clear D. This CDR3 comprises 15 residues. Germline V gene lookup returns CDR1 SGDLS and CDR2 YYNGEE. V was trimmed by 4 bases and J by 3 bases, leaving 13 bases between them. CDR3: CASSRVGRSNEKLFF. CDR3 bases: TGTGCCAGCAGCCGAGTGGGGAGGTCTAATGAAAAACTGTTTTTT.

The gene calls are TRBV28 and TRBJ1-5; D uncertain. Germline V gene data show CDR1 as MDHEN and CDR2 as SYDVKM. With 7 bases removed from V and 0 bases from J, the gap between germline ends came to 13 bases. The CDR3 extends over 15 amino acids. DNA of the CDR3: TGTGCCAGCACCGCCACGGGGAATAGCAATCAGCCCCAGCATTTT. The encoded protein is CASTATGNSNQPQHF.

The V gene is TRBV3-1 (or the pseudogene TRBV3-2), the J gene TRBJ2-3, with 7 positions matching TRBD2. This CDR3 has 12 residues. Per germline, CDR1 LGHDT and CDR2 YNNKEL (reference sequence). J gave up 7 bases and V 4 bases, and 2 bases lay outside the gene matches. The CDR3 here is CASSPGGNTQYF. The CDR3, as DNA: TGTGCCAGCAGCCCCGGGGGGAATACGCAGTATTTT.

This chain links TRBV30 with TRBJ1-1, with 9 nucleotides matching TRBD1. This CDR3 spans 15 amino acids. CDR1 GTSNPN and CDR2 SVGIG come from the germline V gene (reference sequence). The V gene end was trimmed by 1 base and the J gene end by 0 bases; junction bases not matched to a gene: 3. This chain's CDR3 is CAWSAGTGMNTEAFF. The CDR3 nucleotides are TGTGCCTGGAGTGCCGGGACAGGGATGAACACTGAAGCTTTCTTT. The full variable domain, completed using reference TRBV30 and TRBJ1-1, is SQTIHQWPATLVQPVGSPLSLECTVEGTSNPNLYWYRQAAGRGLQLLFYSVGIGQISSEVPQNLSASRPQDRQFILSSKKLLLSDSGFYLCAWSAGTGMNTEAFFGQGTRLTVV.

The rearrangement uses TRBV29-1 and TRBJ2-1; no reliable D call. The CDR3 runs to 12 residues. Trimming cost V 4 bases and J 5 bases, with 9 bases left between them. The germline gives CDR1 SQVTM, CDR2 ANQGSEA. The CDR3 bases are TGCAGCGTTGGTAGGCGGAACAATGAGCAGTTCTTC. Translating gives CSVGRRNNEQFF.

The rearrangement uses TRBV10-3 and TRBJ2-7; 10 bases are shared with TRBD2. There are 12 residues in the CDR3. V trimming: 10 bases; J trimming: 4 bases; junction bases outside the gene matches: 4. CDR1 ENHRY and CDR2 SYGVKD come from the germline V gene. Here the CDR3 DNA reads TGTGCCACCCTAGCGGGGGCTTACGAGCAGTACTTC. This encodes CATLAGAYEQYF.

The CDR3 coding sequence is TGTGCCAGCAGCTTGTCAGGGTTCAATCAGCCCCAGCATTTT. Translation: CASSLSGFNQPQHF. The chain recombines TRBV5-4 with TRBJ1-5; maybe TRBD1 (5 bases). This CDR3 comprises 14 residues. CDR1 SGHNT and CDR2 YYREEE come from the germline V gene (reference sequence). V shed 1 base and J shed 3 bases, with 8 bases lying between them.

This chain connects TRBV9 to TRBJ2-7, with 7 bases lining up with TRBD2. There are 19 residues in the CDR3. CDR1 SGDLS and CDR2 YYNGEE come from the germline V gene. V lost 0 bases and J lost 1; bases outside the gene matches: 16. The CDR3 bases are TGTGCCAGCAGCGTAGGGTTGCGGGCTAGCGGAAGTCTATCCTACGAGCAGTACTTC. Amino acid sequence: CASSVGLRASGSLSYEQYF.

The chain carries TRBV6-5 and TRBJ2-3; 9 bases are a match to TRBD1. Unmatched junction bases numbered 5, after V lost 6 bases and J lost 1 base. The germline V gene encodes CDR1 MNHEY and CDR2 SVGAGI. CDR3 length: 15 amino acids. The CDR3 region is CASSNRGLRTDTQYF. The CDR3 nucleotides read TGTGCCAGCAGCAACAGGGGGCTACGCACAGATACGCAGTATTTT.

V is TRBV5-1 and J is TRBJ2-1; D is possibly TRBD1 (6 bases). V lost 3 bases to trimming and J lost 8 bases, with 9 bases between them. Germline lookup yields CDR1 SGHRS and CDR2 YFSETQ. The CDR3 is made up of 12 amino acids. CDR3 protein: CASSSGVHEQFF. CDR3 DNA: TGCGCCAGCAGCTCAGGGGTCCATGAGCAGTTCTTC.

The chain joins TRBV6-6 to TRBJ2-7; 9 bases line up with TRBD1. With V trimmed by 6 bases and J by 5 bases, 11 bases remained unmatched. Germline V CDR1 and CDR2: MNHNY, SVGAGI (reference sequence). This CDR3 has 15 amino acids. The CDR3 protein is CASRRPGQGFHEQYF. CDR3 DNA sequence: TGTGCCAGCAGAAGACCGGGACAGGGATTCCACGAGCAGTACTTC.

The rearrangement links TRBV5-1 to TRBJ1-4; D might be TRBD1 (6 bases). V lost 4 bases, J lost 5 bases, and 9 bases lay in between. This CDR3 has 13 residues. In germline, CDR1 is SGHRS, CDR2 YFSETQ. The CDR3 loop is CASSRGQNEKLFF. The CDR3, as DNA: TGCGCCAGCAGCAGAGGACAGAATGAAAAACTGTTTTTT.

The rearrangement uses TRBV28 and TRBJ1-3; D may be TRBD1 (5 bases). The germline V and J ends were trimmed by 5 bases and 0 bases, with 11 bases remaining between them. Germline V gene lookup returns CDR1 MDHEN and CDR2 SYDVKM. The CDR3 spans 15 residues. CDR3 DNA: TGTGCCAGCAGTCCCCCCCAGGGCTCTGGAAACACCATATATTTT. Amino acid sequence: CASSPPQGSGNTIYF.

This chain joins TRBV5-8 and TRBJ2-6, with 10 bases matching TRBD1. The CDR3 spans 18 residues. CDR1 SGHTS and CDR2 YDEGEE come from the germline V gene. V shed 1 base, J shed 1 base, and the junction held 5 bases outside the gene matches. The CDR3 here is CASSLLRDRGSGANVLTF. DNA for the CDR3: TGTGCCAGCAGCTTGCTCCGGGACAGGGGTTCTGGGGCCAACGTCCTGACTTTC.

The J gene is TRBJ2-5, the V gene TRBV5-1; TRBD1 is a possible D gene (6 bases). With 4 bases removed from V and 5 bases from J, the gap between germline ends came to 12 bases. The CDR3 is 13 amino acids. CDR1 and CDR2 (germline): SGHRS, YFSETQ. Here the CDR3 reads CASSRQGRETQYF. Here the CDR3 DNA reads TGCGCCAGCAGCCGGCAGGGGCGGGAGACCCAGTACTTC. The whole variable domain, filled in from reference TRBV5-1 and TRBJ2-5, reads KAGVTQTPRYLIKTRGQQVTLSCSPISGHRSVSWYQQTPGQGLQFLFEYFSETQRNKGNFPGRFSGRQFSNSRSEMNVSTLELGDSALYLCASSRQGRETQYFGPGTRLLVL.

The V gene is TRBV7-7, the J gene TRBJ2-5; possibly TRBD1 for D (6 bases). The germline gives CDR1 SSHAT, CDR2 FNYEAQ (reference sequence). Trimming removed 5 bases from V and 1 base from J, with 26 bases in between. The CDR3 covers 19 residues. CDR3 region: CASSPRWGQGSPFQETQYF. CDR3 DNA: TGTGCCAGCAGCCCCCGGTGGGGGCAGGGAAGTCCCTTCCAAGAGACCCAGTACTTC.

The rearrangement uses TRBV9 and TRBJ1-2; the match to TRBD1 covers 7 bases. J gave up 7 bases and V 0 bases, and 0 bases lay outside the gene matches. The CDR3 has 12 amino acids. Germline V gives CDR1 SGDLS, CDR2 YYNGEE. The CDR3 bases are TGTGCCAGCAGCGTAGGGACAGGTGGCTACACCTTC. Protein sequence: CASSVGTGGYTF.

The gene calls are TRBV24-1 and TRBJ2-1, with TRBD1 matching over 8 bases. Trimming at V came to 4 bases and at J to 8 bases, leaving 9 bases not matched to a gene. Per germline, CDR1 KGHDR and CDR2 SFDVKD. The length of the CDR3 is 15 residues. The CDR3 region is CATSDRTGMDYEQFF. In DNA, the CDR3 is TGTGCCACCAGTGACCGGACAGGGATGGACTATGAGCAGTTCTTC.